The text below deals with one TCR beta chain. The data were produced by immunoSEQ multiplex PCR, yet TCRdb's version contains in-frame clones alone and is incomplete. The sample yields just under 550,000 clones, around 78% seen once. The data were obtained in a study of shared T cell receptors in the human thymus. Looked up from germline, CDR1 is SGHTA and CDR2 is FQGTGA. This CDR3 is 12 amino acids long. V lost 2 bases, J lost 5 bases, and 6 bases lay in between. The same sample was also studied in work on human thymus T cells. That publication notes: Healthy Finnish infants having corrective surgery for congenital heart defects served as donors. Thymus specimens were resections from corrective heart surgery. Seemingly biased V and J gene usage marked thymic and blood repertoires.

Sequenced sample: thymocytes. The chain carries TRBV7-3 and TRBJ2-5; unclear D gene. The TCR sequence derives from a boy in the first two years of life with a congenital heart defect. For the CDR3, the DNA is TGTGCCAGCAGCTTACTGCGGGAGACCCAGTACTTC. The encoded protein is CASSLLRETQYF. Complete variable domain (other parts from reference TRBV7-3 and TRBJ2-5): GAGVSQTPSNKVTEKGKYVELRCDPISGHTALYWYRQSLGQGPEFLIYFQGTGAADDSGLPNDRFFAVRPEGSVSTLKIQRTERGDSAVYLCASSLLRETQYFGPGTRLLVL.